This T cell receptor (beta chain) comes out of a study of T cells in Graves' hyperthyroidism and ophthalmopathy. At least ten counts were recorded for this clonotype. RNA transcripts were the template for amplifying TCR beta CDR3 regions. The HTBI primer set drove a first-round RT-PCR of the TCR CDR3. TCRdb ran MiXCR on the multiplex PCR reads and lists one entry per CDR3 protein. The repertoire has 250,000 to 350,000 distinct CDR3 sequences, 22% of them found once; the top ten carry about 60%. Germline assignment: CDR1 SGHAT and CDR2 FQNNGV. CDR3 length equals 14 residues. V was shortened by 3 bases and J by 6 bases, with 11 bases between the two germline ends.

The sequence was obtained from a man aged 30 to 39 with Graves' ophthalmopathy. The sample comprised blood. The V gene is TRBV11-2, the J gene TRBJ2-2; D may be TRBD2 (5 bases). CDR3 residues: CASSFVLGPGELFF. The CDR3 DNA reads as TGTGCCAGCAGCTTCGTACTAGGCCCCGGGGAGCTGTTTTTT.